This T cell receptor beta chain was recorded in a study of CXCR3-negative and CXCR3-positive naive CD8 T cells. Across the study: Roughly 1.5 +/- 0.3 million TRB reads came from each library, giving some 130 million in total.

Germline V gene lookup returns CDR1 SQVTM and CDR2 ANQGSEA. The CDR3 is 15 residues long. Details on this clonotype: Its target is not known.

Each TRB cDNA library was prepared by 5' RACE (with UMI labels). TCRdb re-called the 5' RACE reads and catalogs CDR3 proteins one per entry, DNA excluded. The specimen's table records about 45,000 distinct CDR3 sequences. Study observations and caveats: TRB CDR3 hydrophobicity was greater in CXCR3-positive naive cells than in CXCR3-negative naive cells. Researchers reported similar TRBV-TRBJ usage in naive CXCR3-negative and CXCR3-positive cells, though memory differed.

Sequencing was done on a sample of naive CXCR3- CD8+ T cells from blood. Sample subset: CD45RO-CCR7+CD27+CD95- naive CD8+ T cells lacking CXCR3 (TNR3-). This rearrangement joins TRBV29-1 to TRBJ2-7; lacking DNA, the TRBD1 call made by TCRdb goes unchecked. The TCR originated in a human donor in good health. Some clones in this sample may be carry-over from other donors' samples. The CDR3: CSVEDGGESSYEQYF.